The text below deals with one TCR beta chain. Its antigen is still unknown. This sample was taken from a study of cytomegalovirus exposure and HLA in healthy donors. The PCR used 60 Vbeta and 13 Jbeta primers. Sequencing was performed with immunoSEQ multiplex PCR; in TCRdb, only in-frame clones are kept and a portion is missing. Of some 140,000 clones in the sample, about four fifths are singletons; the top ten hold about 3.4%. Findings and caveats of the study: HLA alleles were associated with 16,951 TCR beta sequences in a later analysis at 0.05 false discovery rate.

Donors consisted of healthy bone marrow donors. When sampled, the donors appeared nominally healthy, though they likely had unrecorded immune exposures. This clonotype originated in a man under 40 in good health and CMV-seronegative. Sequencing used PBMCs.

The CDR3 protein is CASSQDDRGSGDFGIQYF. The CDR3 coding sequence is TGCGCCAGCAGCCAAGATGACCGGGGTTCGGGAGATTTTGGCATTCAGTACTTC. The chain uses TRBV4-1 and TRBJ2-4, with D perhaps matching TRBD2 (6 bases). Germline-derived CDR1 and CDR2 are MGHRA and YSYEKL. The V end lost 0 bases, the J end lost 9 bases, and 24 bases lay between the germline ends. The CDR3 has 18 residues.